The 5 T cell receptor beta chains reported below all come from one sample, sequenced in a study of Ad26.COV2.S vaccination and SARS-CoV-2 variants. The treatment denotes: roughly 20 received Ad26.COV2.S at low or high dose, single or two shots; roughly five received placebo; per-sample allocation not given. Each sample was drawn 63 days after the first injection (of vaccine or placebo). The protocol was immunoSEQ multiplex PCR, while the TCRdb copy is restricted to in-frame clones and leaves out a portion. In the table there are 300,000 to 500,000 clones, 75% to 90% of which are singletons. Sequences were derived from peripheral blood, sampled in a trial of Ad26.COV2.S vaccine versus placebo. The receptor set was obtained from a person aged 18-60 years who received the Ad26.COV2.S COVID-19 vaccine or a placebo.

This chain's CDR3 is CASSRAGAQEQYF. CDR3 in DNA: TGTGCCAGCAGCCGGGCGGGGGCGCAAGAGCAGTACTTC. The rearrangement joins TRBV5-6 to TRBJ2-7; weak D call: TRBD2 (7 bases). V lost 4 bases and J lost 7, with 15 bases in between. Germline values: CDR1 SGHDT, CDR2 YYEEEE. The CDR3 contains 13 residues.

This chain joins TRBV19 and TRBJ2-3, with a weak D call TRBD2 (6 bases). Deletions cut 5 bases from V and 6 bases from J, with 15 bases between. CDR1 and CDR2 (germline): LNHDA, SQIVND (reference sequence). The CDR3 is made up of 14 amino acids. The CDR3 bases are TGTGCCAGTAGTCTCGGACCAGGAGGGGATACGCAGTATTTT. Its translation is CASSLGPGGDTQYF.

The chain employs TRBV4-1 and TRBJ2-7; D remains ambiguous. The CDR3 loop spans 14 amino acids. The V end lost 0 bases, the J end lost 1 base, and 7 bases lay between the germline ends. Germline CDR1 and CDR2: MGHRA and YSYEKL. The CDR3 bases are TGCGCCAGCAGCCAAGACACGGTTTCCTACGAGCAGTACTTC. Its protein product is CASSQDTVSYEQYF.

This clone showed up just once. The CDR3 nucleotides are TGTGCCAGCAGTGAATCCCTACGACAGCTCCAAGAAGCTTTCTTT. Encoded protein: CASSESLRQLQEAFF. V gene TRBV2 combines with J gene TRBJ1-1; TRBD1 is a possible D gene (5 bases). Germline V gene data show CDR1 as SNHLY and CDR2 as FYNNEI. CDR3 length: 15 residues. With 2 bases removed from V and 8 bases from J, the gap between germline ends came to 18 bases.

The rearrangement uses TRBV24-1 and TRBJ2-3, with 12 bases aligning to TRBD2. Looked up from germline, CDR1 is KGHDR and CDR2 is SFDVKD. V was clipped by 7 bases and J by 4 bases; unmatched bases: 2. The length of the CDR3 is 14 residues. This CDR3 reads CATSPSGGADTQYF. CDR3 DNA: TGTGCCACCAGCCCTAGCGGGGGGGCAGATACGCAGTATTTT.